One sample yielded the 29 T cell receptor beta chains listed below, sequenced in a study of T cells after yellow fever vaccination. TCRdb used MiXCR to reprocess the 5' RACE reads, holding one entry per CDR3 protein. The sample shows about 260,000 distinct CDR3 sequences, around 4.9% of them seen only once. The sample was CD4+ T cells sorted from PBMCs, taken on the day of the yellow fever booster vaccination. The receptors here all came from a man between 18 and 35 years old who received the YFV17D yellow fever vaccine.

The rearrangement joins TRBV6-2 or TRBV6-3 to TRBJ2-7, with TRBD1 matching 9 bases. This CDR3 contains 12 residues. Germline V gene sequence: CDR1 MNHEY, CDR2 SVGEGT. V trimming: 10 bases; J trimming: 4 bases; junction bases outside the gene matches: 5. CDR3 in amino acids: CATQDRGYEQYV. The CDR3 DNA follows: TGTGCCACCCAGGACAGGGGATACGAGCAGTACGTC.

There are many counts of this clonotype. V is TRBV7-3 and J is TRBJ2-5, with D unclear. V lost 2 bases, J lost 2 bases, and 9 bases lay in between. The CDR3 runs to 14 residues. Per germline, CDR1 SGHTA and CDR2 FQGTGA. The CDR3 DNA is TGTGCCAGCAGCTTAGGGTCTGATCAAGAGACCCAGTACTTC. Translation: CASSLGSDQETQYF. The complete variable domain, with remaining parts taken from reference TRBV7-3 and TRBJ2-5, reads GAGVSQTPSNKVTEKGKYVELRCDPISGHTALYWYRQSLGQGPEFLIYFQGTGAADDSGLPNDRFFAVRPEGSVSTLKIQRTERGDSAVYLCASSLGSDQETQYFGPGTRLLVL.

This chain connects TRBV5-4 to TRBJ2-1, with 8 bases aligning to TRBD2. Germline V gene lookup returns CDR1 SGHNT and CDR2 YYREEE (reference sequence). The CDR3 has 14 amino acids. Losses at the gene ends were 6 bases for V and 9 bases for J; bases not matched to a gene: 11. The chain's CDR3 is CASTVSGGGSEQFF. The CDR3 nucleotides are TGTGCCAGCACTGTAAGCGGGGGCGGCTCTGAGCAGTTCTTC.

The table lists this clonotype with a few counts. The chain links TRBV28 to TRBJ2-3, with TRBD2 matching over 13 bases. The V segment lost 6 bases and the J segment 5 bases; nucleotides outside the gene matches: 8. Germline loops: CDR1 MDHEN, CDR2 SYDVKM. The CDR3 contains 16 residues. The CDR3 reads CASSSGGLAGKDTQYF. The CDR3 bases are TGTGCCAGCAGCTCCGGGGGACTAGCGGGGAAAGATACGCAGTATTTT.

The rearrangement links TRBV9 to TRBJ2-1, with a possible D match to TRBD1 (5 bases). Germline-derived CDR1 and CDR2 are SGDLS and YYNGEE. V gave up 0 bases and J gave up 4 bases, with 8 bases separating them. The CDR3 has 14 amino acids. This chain's CDR3 is CASSVGRVYNEQFF. CDR3 nucleotides: TGTGCCAGCAGCGTAGGCAGGGTATACAATGAGCAGTTCTTC.

This clonotype has a count of ten or more. The J gene is TRBJ1-5, the V gene TRBV2, with D possibly matching TRBD1 (5 bases). The germline CDR1 and CDR2 sequences are SNHLY and FYNNEI. V shed 4 bases and J shed 5 bases, with 12 bases lying between them. The CDR3 runs to 14 residues. CDR3 in amino acids: CASSATGNDQPQHF. The CDR3 nucleotides read TGTGCCAGCAGTGCTACAGGAAATGATCAGCCCCAGCATTTT.

The CDR3 DNA reads as TGTGCCACCAGCAGAGCAAAGGACAGTAATTCACCCCTCCACTTT. Amino acid sequence: CATSRAKDSNSPLHF. The chain carries TRBV15 and TRBJ1-6; perhaps TRBD1 as D (6 bases). The V end lost 1 base, the J end lost 6 bases, and 10 bases lay between the germline ends. The CDR3 loop spans 15 amino acids. In germline, CDR1 is LNHNV, CDR2 YYDKDF (reference sequence).

A few counts support this clonotype. CDR3 loop: CASQSGTANEKLFF. In DNA form, the CDR3 reads TGTGCCAGCCAGTCCGGGACAGCCAATGAAAAACTGTTTTTT. The V and J genes are TRBV28 and TRBJ1-4; 7 positions match TRBD1. The junction had 8 bases not matched to a gene; V was cut back by 8 bases and J by 5 bases. The CDR3 is 14 residues long. Germline CDR1 MDHEN, CDR2 SYDVKM.

This clonotype was seen only a few times. This rearrangement joins TRBV20-1 to TRBJ2-6; D remains ambiguous. CDR3 length: 12 residues. The germline gives CDR1 DFQATT, CDR2 SNEGSKA (reference sequence). Trimming shortened V by 5 bases and J by 1 base, and 3 bases separated the two germline ends. In nucleotides, the CDR3 is TGCAGTGCTGAGTCTGGGGCCAACGTCCTGACTTTC. It encodes CSAESGANVLTF.

This clonotype was counted at least ten times. This rearrangement joins TRBV21-1 to TRBJ2-7. TRBV21-1 is annotated as a pseudogene. The CDR3 covers 13 residues. The CDR3 protein is CASSTSGVYEQYV. The CDR3 DNA reads TGTGCCAGCAGCACAAGCGGGGTATACGAGCAGTACGTC.

This clonotype was counted ten times or more. The genes are TRBV7-2 and TRBJ2-5; the D call may be TRBD1 or TRBD2 (6 bases each). Trimming removed 5 bases at V and 5 bases at J, with 15 bases between. The CDR3 runs to 14 residues. Germline CDR1 SGHTA, CDR2 FQGNSA. The CDR3 reads CASSGGPTGETQYF. The CDR3, as DNA: TGTGCCAGCAGCGGGGGGCCCACGGGGGAGACCCAGTACTTC.

The V gene is TRBV7-3, the J gene TRBJ1-1; D might be TRBD1 (6 bases). The CDR3 has 15 amino acids. Germline V gene data show CDR1 as SGHTA and CDR2 as FQGTGA. Deletions cut 1 base from V and 5 bases from J, with 14 bases between. The CDR3 loop reads CASSLRGGHRTEAFF. DNA of the CDR3: TGTGCCAGCAGCTTAAGGGGGGGGCATCGGACTGAAGCTTTCTTT.

This clonotype has a count of ten or more. The chain combines TRBV24-1 with TRBJ2-7; 10 bases agree with TRBD1. CDR3 length: 15 amino acids. Germline V lookup: CDR1 KGHDR, CDR2 SFDVKD. The V and J ends lost 12 bases and 3 bases, in that order; junction bases with no gene match: 13. The CDR3 sequence is CAPQARDRGLYEQYV. CDR3 bases: TGTGCCCCCCAGGCTCGGGACAGGGGACTCTACGAGCAGTACGTC.

This clonotype showed up just a few times. The chain combines TRBV27 with TRBJ2-1; 7 bases align to TRBD2. The V gene end was trimmed by 7 bases and the J gene end by 0 bases; junction bases not matched to a gene: 6. Germline CDR1 is MNHEY and CDR2 is SMNVEV (reference sequence). CDR3 length equals 15 residues. CDR3 protein: CASTKTGGSYNEQFF. The CDR3, as DNA: TGTGCCAGCACAAAGACGGGGGGCTCCTACAATGAGCAGTTCTTC.

This clonotype has only a few counts. J is TRBJ1-4 and V is TRBV6-6; TRBD1 might be the D (5 bases). V shed 4 bases and J shed 10 bases, with 16 bases lying between them. This CDR3 spans 14 amino acids. Germline V CDR1 and CDR2: MNHNY, SVGAGI (reference sequence). CDR3 sequence reads: CASSSNGGSVKLFF. CDR3 DNA: TGTGCCAGCAGTTCCAATGGGGGGTCGGTAAAACTGTTTTTT.

This clonotype turned up a few times. The chain combines TRBV20-1 with TRBJ1-1; D unclear. The CDR3 has 15 residues. V shed 0 bases and J shed 0 bases, with 11 bases lying between them. Germline assignment: CDR1 DFQATT and CDR2 SNEGSKA (reference sequence). DNA of the CDR3: TGCAGTGCTAGAGATAGGCGGAACATGAACACTGAAGCTTTCTTT. The encoded protein is CSARDRRNMNTEAFF.

The chain has TRBV9 and TRBJ2-6, with D perhaps matching TRBD1 or TRBD2 (7 bases each). The CDR3 has 16 residues. Germline V lookup: CDR1 SGDLS, CDR2 YYNGEE. V was clipped by 3 bases and J by 4 bases, with 14 bases between them. The CDR3 is CASSAGGGPGANVLTF. The CDR3 DNA reads TGTGCCAGCAGCGCAGGGGGGGGGCCAGGGGCCAACGTCCTGACTTTC.

This clonotype has just a few counts. V usage is TRBV7-3 and J usage is TRBJ2-2; D call uncertain. V gave up 4 bases and J gave up 7 bases, with 7 bases separating them. Germline-derived CDR1 and CDR2 are SGHTA and FQGTGA. The CDR3 contains 12 residues. The CDR3 spells CASSSWDGELFF. The CDR3 DNA reads as TGTGCCAGCAGCTCTTGGGACGGGGAGCTGTTTTTT.

In this sample, this clonotype turned up a few times. The rearrangement links TRBV12-3 or TRBV12-4 to TRBJ2-2; D is perhaps TRBD1 (6 bases). Trimming removed 3 bases at V and 3 bases at J, with 11 bases between. This CDR3 region has 15 residues. In nucleotides, the CDR3 is TGTGCCAGCAGTTTTTTGGGGGCGGACACCGGGGAGCTGTTTTTT. Residues: CASSFLGADTGELFF.

This clonotype was detected only a few times. The chain carries TRBV20-1 and TRBJ1-1; 8 nucleotides match TRBD1. Germline CDR1 and CDR2: DFQATT and SNEGSKA (reference sequence). Unmatched junction bases numbered 6, after V lost 0 bases and J lost 6 bases. The CDR3 runs to 14 residues. The CDR3 region is CSARDTGGEAEAFF. CDR3 nucleotide sequence: TGCAGTGCTAGAGATACAGGGGGTGAGGCTGAAGCTTTCTTT.

This clonotype was counted a few times. The chain joins TRBV30 to TRBJ1-2; D is unresolved. CDR1 is GTSNPN, CDR2 SVGIG, per germline (reference sequence). V lost 2 bases and J 2 bases, leaving 6 bases between the germline ends. The CDR3 has 12 amino acids. The CDR3 sequence: CAWSPGNYGYTF. The CDR3 nucleotides read TGTGCCTGGAGTCCAGGCAACTATGGCTACACCTTC.

This clonotype has more than one count but fewer than ten. V gene TRBV2 combines with J gene TRBJ2-7, with a tentative D call TRBD2 (6 bases). The CDR3 contains 13 residues. The V end was cut by 2 bases, the J end by 7 bases, with 12 bases between. Germline V gene sequence: CDR1 SNHLY, CDR2 FYNNEI. The CDR3 nucleotides read TGTGCCAGCAGTGAACAGGGACTGGGGGAGCAGTACGTC. Amino acid sequence: CASSEQGLGEQYV.

The chain combines TRBV5-1 with TRBJ1-5; 11 bases map to TRBD1. V was clipped by 1 base and J by 6 bases; unmatched bases: 6. There are 16 residues in the CDR3. The germline V gene encodes CDR1 SGHRS and CDR2 YFSETQ. The CDR3 loop reads CASSLSPGQGGQPQHF. Written as DNA, the CDR3 is TGCGCCAGCAGCTTGTCCCCGGGACAGGGGGGTCAGCCCCAGCATTTT.

This chain links TRBV5-1 with TRBJ2-1; tentative D call: TRBD1 (6 bases). CDR1 and CDR2 (germline): SGHRS, YFSETQ. The V end lost 5 bases, the J end lost 8 bases, and 14 bases lay between the germline ends. The CDR3 sequence is 13 residues long. The CDR3 sequence is CASRGAGVDEQFF. CDR3 coding DNA: TGCGCCAGCAGGGGGGCAGGGGTCGATGAGCAGTTCTTC.

This clonotype was counted between two and nine times. This chain joins TRBV20-1 and TRBJ2-3; 7 nucleotides agree with TRBD1. CDR1 and CDR2 from the germline V gene are DFQATT and SNEGSKA (reference sequence). The CDR3 covers 14 residues. Germline trimming cut 2 bases from V and 0 bases from J; bases unmatched to any gene: 2. The CDR3 region has the DNA TGCAGTGCTAGACCGGGACAGAGCACAGATACGCAGTATTTT. Residues: CSARPGQSTDTQYF.

This clonotype came up a few times. V gene TRBV6-5 combines with J gene TRBJ1-1; D is unclear. The CDR3 runs 14 residues. In germline, CDR1 is MNHEY, CDR2 SVGAGI. Trimming stripped 0 bases from V and 4 bases from J, with 9 bases between. The CDR3 loop reads CASSYSSTPTEAFF. The CDR3 nucleotides are TGTGCCAGCAGTTACTCGTCCACACCCACTGAAGCTTTCTTT.

V and J are TRBV6-1 and TRBJ2-2; the D is unclear. CDR1 MNHNS and CDR2 SASEGT come from the germline V gene. Trimming took off 6 bases at V and 2 bases at J, with 13 bases between the two ends. This CDR3 has 15 residues. The CDR3 sequence is CASRVQSLNTGELFF. CDR3 sequence (DNA): TGTGCCAGCAGAGTACAGAGTTTAAACACCGGGGAGCTGTTTTTT.

The chain uses TRBV19 and TRBJ2-5; possibly TRBD1 for D (6 bases). V shed 5 bases and J shed 5 bases, with 18 bases lying between them. The length of the CDR3 is 15 residues. The germline gives CDR1 LNHDA, CDR2 SQIVND (reference sequence). In DNA form, the CDR3 reads TGTGCCAGTAGTCCGGCCCAGGGGTTCGGGGAGACCCAGTACTTC. Amino acids: CASSPAQGFGETQYF.

The rearrangement links TRBV7-2 to TRBJ2-1; 10 nucleotides agree with TRBD2. J was trimmed by 5 bases and V by 3 bases; bases with no gene match: 4. Germline CDR1 SGHTA, CDR2 FQGNSA. The CDR3 contains 15 residues. The CDR3 is CASSLPTSGNNEQFF. In DNA, the CDR3 is TGTGCCAGCAGCTTGCCCACTAGCGGGAACAATGAGCAGTTCTTC.